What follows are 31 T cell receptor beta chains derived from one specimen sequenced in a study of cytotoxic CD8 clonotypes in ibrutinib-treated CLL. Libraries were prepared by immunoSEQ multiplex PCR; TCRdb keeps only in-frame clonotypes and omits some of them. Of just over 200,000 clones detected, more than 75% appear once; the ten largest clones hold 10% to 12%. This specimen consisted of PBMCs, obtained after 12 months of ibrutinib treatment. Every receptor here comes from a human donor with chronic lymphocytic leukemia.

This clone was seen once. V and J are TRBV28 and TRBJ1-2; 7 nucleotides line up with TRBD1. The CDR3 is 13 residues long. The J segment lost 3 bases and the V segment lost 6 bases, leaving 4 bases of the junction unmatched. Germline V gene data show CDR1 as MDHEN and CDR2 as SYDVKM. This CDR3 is CASRFTGDYGYTF. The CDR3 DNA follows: TGTGCCAGCAGGTTTACAGGGGACTATGGCTACACCTTC.

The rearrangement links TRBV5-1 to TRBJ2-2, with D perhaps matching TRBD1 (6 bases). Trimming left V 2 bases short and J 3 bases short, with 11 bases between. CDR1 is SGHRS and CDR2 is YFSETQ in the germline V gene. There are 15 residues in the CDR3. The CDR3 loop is CASSLTGSDTGELFF. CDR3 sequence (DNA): TGCGCCAGCAGCTTAACAGGGTCGGACACCGGGGAGCTGTTTTTT.

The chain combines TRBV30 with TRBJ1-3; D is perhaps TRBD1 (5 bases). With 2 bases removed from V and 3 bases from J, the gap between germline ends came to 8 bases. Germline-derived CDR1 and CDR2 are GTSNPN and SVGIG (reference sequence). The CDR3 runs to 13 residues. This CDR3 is CAWSQTVGNTIYF. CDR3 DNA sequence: TGTGCCTGGAGTCAGACAGTTGGAAACACCATATATTTT.

The CDR3 nucleotides are TGTGCCAGCAGCCCCCGGACAGGGGCCGATCAGCCCCAGCATTTT. It encodes CASSPRTGADQPQHF. The gene calls are TRBV5-6 and TRBJ1-5; 9 bases map to TRBD1. V lost 4 bases and J lost 5; bases outside the gene matches: 7. CDR3 length: 15 residues. Germline assignment: CDR1 SGHDT and CDR2 YYEEEE. Filled out from reference TRBV5-6 and TRBJ1-5, the complete variable domain reads DAGVTQSPTHLIKTRGQQVTLRCSPKSGHDTVSWYQQALGQGPQFIFQYYEEEERQRGNFPDRFSGHQFPNYSSELNVNALLLGDSALYLCASSPRTGADQPQHFGDGTRLSIL.

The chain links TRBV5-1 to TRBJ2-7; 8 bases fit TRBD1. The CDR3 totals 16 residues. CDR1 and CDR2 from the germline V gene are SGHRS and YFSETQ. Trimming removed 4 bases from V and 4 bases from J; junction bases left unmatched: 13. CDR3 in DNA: TGCGCCAGCAGCGACCCCTCCGGGACAGGCCTTTACGAGCAGTACTTC. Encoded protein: CASSDPSGTGLYEQYF. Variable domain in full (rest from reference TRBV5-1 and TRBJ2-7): KAGVTQTPRYLIKTRGQQVTLSCSPISGHRSVSWYQQTPGQGLQFLFEYFSETQRNKGNFPGRFSGRQFSNSRSEMNVSTLELGDSALYLCASSDPSGTGLYEQYFGPGTRLTVT.

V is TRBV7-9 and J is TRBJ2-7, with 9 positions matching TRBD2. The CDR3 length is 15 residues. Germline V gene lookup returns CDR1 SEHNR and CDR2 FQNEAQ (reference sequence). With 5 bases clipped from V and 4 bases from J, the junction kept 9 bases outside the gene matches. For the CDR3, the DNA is TGTGCCAGCAGCGGCCGTAGCGGGAGCTCTTACGAGCAGTACTTC. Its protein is CASSGRSGSSYEQYF.

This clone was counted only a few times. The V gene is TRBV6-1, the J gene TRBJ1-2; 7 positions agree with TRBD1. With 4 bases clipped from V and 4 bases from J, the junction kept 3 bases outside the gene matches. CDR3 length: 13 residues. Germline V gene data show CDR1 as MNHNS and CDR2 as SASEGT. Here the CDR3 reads CASSGDSVYGYTF. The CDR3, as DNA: TGTGCCAGCAGTGGGGACAGCGTCTATGGCTACACCTTC.

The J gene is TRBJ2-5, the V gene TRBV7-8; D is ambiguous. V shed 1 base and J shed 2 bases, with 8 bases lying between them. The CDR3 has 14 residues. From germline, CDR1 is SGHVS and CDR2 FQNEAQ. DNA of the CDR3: TGTGCCAGCAGCTTAGGTTCCACACAAGAGACCCAGTACTTC. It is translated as CASSLGSTQETQYF.

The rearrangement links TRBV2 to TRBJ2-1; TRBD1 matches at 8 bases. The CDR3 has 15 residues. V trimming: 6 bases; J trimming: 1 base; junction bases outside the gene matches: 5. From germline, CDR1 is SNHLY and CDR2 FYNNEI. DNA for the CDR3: TGTGCCAGCAGCTCTGGACAGGGTTCCTACAATGAGCAGTTCTTC. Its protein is CASSSGQGSYNEQFF.

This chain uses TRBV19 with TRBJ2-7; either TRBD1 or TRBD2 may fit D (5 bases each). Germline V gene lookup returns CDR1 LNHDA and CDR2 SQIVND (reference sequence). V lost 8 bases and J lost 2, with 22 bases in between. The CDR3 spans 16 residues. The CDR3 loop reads CASGGMAGSVTYEQYF. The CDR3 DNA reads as TGTGCCAGTGGCGGAATGGCAGGGAGTGTCACCTACGAGCAGTACTTC.

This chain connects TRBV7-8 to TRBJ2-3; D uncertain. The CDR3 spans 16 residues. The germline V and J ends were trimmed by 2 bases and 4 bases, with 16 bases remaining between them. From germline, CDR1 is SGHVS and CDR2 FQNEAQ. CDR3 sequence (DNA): TGTGCCAGCAGCTTATTGGCTAGTAATCCCCCAGATACGCAGTATTTT. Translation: CASSLLASNPPDTQYF.

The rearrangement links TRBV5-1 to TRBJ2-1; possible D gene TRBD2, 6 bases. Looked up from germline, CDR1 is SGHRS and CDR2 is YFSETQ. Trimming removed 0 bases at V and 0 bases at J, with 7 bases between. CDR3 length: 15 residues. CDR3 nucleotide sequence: TGCGCCAGCAGCTTGGTAGCGGACTCCTACAATGAGCAGTTCTTC. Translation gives CASSLVADSYNEQFF.

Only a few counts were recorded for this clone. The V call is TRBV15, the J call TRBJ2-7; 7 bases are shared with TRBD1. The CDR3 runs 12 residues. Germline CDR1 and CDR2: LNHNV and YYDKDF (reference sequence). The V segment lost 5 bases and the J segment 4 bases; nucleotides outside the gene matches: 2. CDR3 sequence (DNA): TGTGCCACCAGCCCACAGGGGTACGAGCAGTACTTC. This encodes CATSPQGYEQYF.

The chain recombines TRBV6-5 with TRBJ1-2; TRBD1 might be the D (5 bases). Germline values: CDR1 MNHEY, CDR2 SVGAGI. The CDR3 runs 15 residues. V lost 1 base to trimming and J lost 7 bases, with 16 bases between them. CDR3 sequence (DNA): TGTGCCAGCAGTTACTTCGCGGGGCCCCAGGCTGGCTACACCTTC. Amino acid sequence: CASSYFAGPQAGYTF.

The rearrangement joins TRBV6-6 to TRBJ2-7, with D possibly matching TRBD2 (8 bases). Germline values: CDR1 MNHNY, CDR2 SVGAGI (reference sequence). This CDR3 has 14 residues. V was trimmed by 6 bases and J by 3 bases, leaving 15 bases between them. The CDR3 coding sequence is TGTGCCAGCAGGGGACAGCGGGAGAACTACGAGCAGTACTTC. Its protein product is CASRGQRENYEQYF.

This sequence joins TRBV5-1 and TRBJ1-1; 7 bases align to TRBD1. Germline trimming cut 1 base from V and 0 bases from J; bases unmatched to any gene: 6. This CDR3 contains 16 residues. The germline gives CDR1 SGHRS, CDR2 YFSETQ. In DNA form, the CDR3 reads TGCGCCAGCAGCTTGATGCAGGGGGTCATGAACACTGAAGCTTTCTTT. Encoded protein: CASSLMQGVMNTEAFF.

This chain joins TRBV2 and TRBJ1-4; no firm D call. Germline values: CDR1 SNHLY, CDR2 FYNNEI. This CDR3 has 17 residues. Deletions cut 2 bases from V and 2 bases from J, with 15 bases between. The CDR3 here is CASSERLSTATNEKLFF. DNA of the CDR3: TGTGCCAGCAGTGAAAGGCTGTCGACTGCGACTAATGAAAAACTGTTTTTT.

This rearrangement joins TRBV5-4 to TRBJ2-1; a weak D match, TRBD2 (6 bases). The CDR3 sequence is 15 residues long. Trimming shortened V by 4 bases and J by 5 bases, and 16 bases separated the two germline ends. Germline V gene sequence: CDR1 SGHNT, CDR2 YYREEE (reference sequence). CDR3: CASSPGGGMNNEQFF. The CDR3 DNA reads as TGTGCCAGCAGCCCCGGAGGCGGGATGAACAATGAGCAGTTCTTC.

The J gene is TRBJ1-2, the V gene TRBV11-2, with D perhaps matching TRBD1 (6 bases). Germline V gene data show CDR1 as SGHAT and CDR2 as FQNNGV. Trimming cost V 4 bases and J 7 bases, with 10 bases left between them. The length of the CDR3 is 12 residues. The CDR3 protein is CASSYGQFGYTF. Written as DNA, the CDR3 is TGTGCCAGCAGCTACGGACAGTTTGGCTACACCTTC.

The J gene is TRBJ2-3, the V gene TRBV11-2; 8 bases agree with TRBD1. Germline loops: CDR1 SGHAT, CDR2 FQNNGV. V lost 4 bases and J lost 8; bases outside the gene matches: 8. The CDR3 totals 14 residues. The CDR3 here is CASSSLPGGGTQYF. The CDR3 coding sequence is TGTGCCAGCAGCTCCCTCCCAGGGGGCGGTACGCAGTATTTT. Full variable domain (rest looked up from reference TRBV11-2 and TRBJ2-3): EAGVAQSPRYKIIEKRQSVAFWCNPISGHATLYWYQQILGQGPKLLIQFQNNGVVDDSQLPKDRFSAERLKGVDSTLKIQPAKLEDSAVYLCASSSLPGGGTQYFGPGTRLTVL.

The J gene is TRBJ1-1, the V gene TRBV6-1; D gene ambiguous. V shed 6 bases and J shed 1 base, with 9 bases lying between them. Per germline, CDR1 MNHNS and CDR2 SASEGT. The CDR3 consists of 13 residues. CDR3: CASSPFENTEAFF. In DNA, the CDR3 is TGTGCCAGCAGCCCATTTGAGAACACTGAAGCTTTCTTT.

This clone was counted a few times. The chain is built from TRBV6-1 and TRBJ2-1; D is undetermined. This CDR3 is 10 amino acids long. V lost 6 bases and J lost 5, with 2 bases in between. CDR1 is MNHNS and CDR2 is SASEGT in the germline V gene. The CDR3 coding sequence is TGTGCCAGCAGGGACAATGAGCAGTTCTTC. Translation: CASRDNEQFF.

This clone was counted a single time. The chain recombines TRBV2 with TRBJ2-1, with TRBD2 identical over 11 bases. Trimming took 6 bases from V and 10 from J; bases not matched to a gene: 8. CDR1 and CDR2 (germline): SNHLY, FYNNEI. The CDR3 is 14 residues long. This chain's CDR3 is CASRGTSGGGEQFF. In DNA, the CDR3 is TGTGCCAGCAGGGGAACTAGCGGGGGAGGGGAGCAGTTCTTC.

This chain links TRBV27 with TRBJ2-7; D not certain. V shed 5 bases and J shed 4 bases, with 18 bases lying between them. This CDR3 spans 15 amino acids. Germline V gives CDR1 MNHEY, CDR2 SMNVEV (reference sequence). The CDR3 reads CASSPATATRYEQYF. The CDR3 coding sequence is TGTGCCAGCAGTCCTGCGACTGCAACAAGGTACGAGCAGTACTTC.

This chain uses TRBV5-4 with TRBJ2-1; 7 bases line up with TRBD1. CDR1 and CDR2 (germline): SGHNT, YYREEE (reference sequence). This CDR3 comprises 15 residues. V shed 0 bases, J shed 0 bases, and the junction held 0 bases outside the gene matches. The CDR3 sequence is CASSLGTGSYNEQFF. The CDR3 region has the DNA TGTGCCAGCAGCTTGGGGACAGGCTCCTACAATGAGCAGTTCTTC.

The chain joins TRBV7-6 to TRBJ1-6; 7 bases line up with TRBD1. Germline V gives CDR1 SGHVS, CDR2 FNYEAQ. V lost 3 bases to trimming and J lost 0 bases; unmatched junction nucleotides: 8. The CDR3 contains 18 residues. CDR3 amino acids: CASSLLLRGSSYNSPLHF. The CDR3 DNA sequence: TGTGCCAGCAGCTTGTTGCTCAGGGGGAGCTCCTATAATTCACCCCTCCACTTT.

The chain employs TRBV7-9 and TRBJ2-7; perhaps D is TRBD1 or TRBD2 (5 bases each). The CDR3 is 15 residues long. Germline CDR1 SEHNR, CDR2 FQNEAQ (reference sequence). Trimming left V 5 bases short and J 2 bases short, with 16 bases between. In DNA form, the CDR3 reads TGTGCCAGCAGCCCATTCCGGGACGGCCCCTACGAGCAGTACTTC. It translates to CASSPFRDGPYEQYF.

CDR3 nucleotide sequence: TGCGCCAGCAGCCCGGGGGGACAACCTCCAGATACGCAGTATTTT. Translated, it gives CASSPGGQPPDTQYF. The chain uses TRBV5-1 and TRBJ2-3; TRBD2 might be the D (7 bases). Per germline, CDR1 SGHRS and CDR2 YFSETQ. The germline V and J ends were trimmed by 4 bases and 4 bases, with 16 bases remaining between them. The CDR3 has 15 residues.

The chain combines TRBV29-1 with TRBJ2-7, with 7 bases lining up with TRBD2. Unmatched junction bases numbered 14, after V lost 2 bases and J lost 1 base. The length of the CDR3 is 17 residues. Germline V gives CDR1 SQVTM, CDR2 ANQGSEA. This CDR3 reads CSVETPISSGASYEQYF. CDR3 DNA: TGCAGCGTTGAAACCCCAATATCTAGCGGCGCTTCCTACGAGCAGTACTTC.

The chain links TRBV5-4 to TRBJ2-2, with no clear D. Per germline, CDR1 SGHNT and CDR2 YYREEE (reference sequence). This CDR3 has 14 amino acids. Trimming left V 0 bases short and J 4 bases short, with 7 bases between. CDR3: CASSLDSSTGELFF. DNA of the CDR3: TGTGCCAGCAGCTTGGACAGTTCCACCGGGGAGCTGTTTTTT.

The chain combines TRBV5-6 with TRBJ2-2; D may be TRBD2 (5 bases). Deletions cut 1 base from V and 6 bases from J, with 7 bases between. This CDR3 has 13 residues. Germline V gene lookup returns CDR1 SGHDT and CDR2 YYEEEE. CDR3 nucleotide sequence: TGTGCCAGCAGCTTGCTAGCATCCGGGGAGCTGTTTTTT. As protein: CASSLLASGELFF.